This record looks at one TCR beta chain sequence and its context. Its antigen is currently not known. Germline and junction disagree at one end, which may indicate a read error. Receptor amplification or capture employed multiplex PCR. TCRdb lists the instrument as Illumina HiSeq 2500. TCRbeta libraries were constructed through three rounds of nested PCR with primers (Table S4) according to protocols modified from ARM-PCR. Before sequencing, PCR products in the 200-500 bp range were cut out of the gel and cleaned up using the QIAquick gel extraction kit. On the authors' methods: Trimmomatic was used to clean the reads, FLASH merged the cleaned reads into complete CDR3 sequences, and MiTCR assigned the sequences to V(D)J germline segments. Clonal diversity was computed as the inverse Simpson's index with VDJtools. Productive reads were defined as in-frame sequences without a premature stop codon. TCRdb reworked the public reads: Q25 trimming with fastp, MiXCR clone assembly, productive beta chains retained. Each CDR3 protein appears once, grouped with its most common genes and DNA. TCRdb, rather than the study authors, made the V and J calls. For this sample there are 120,000 or so distinct CDR3 sequences; approximately 84% appear just once. Of the sample, 20% to 25% falls within the top ten clones.

The entry originates in a study of tumor and adjacent non-tumor tissue in lung cancer (dated by TCRdb to 2016 to 2019). Turning to the overall study: Patients with adenocarcinoma (approximately 11), squamous cell carcinoma (2) and small cell lung cancer (1) were included in the cohort. The approximately 15 patients were aged about 31 to 85 years, included about ten men and 5 women, and had TNM stage I to III disease. Sequencing generated a total of about 130,000,000 productive TCRbeta reads, averaging around 4.2 million reads per sample. Using bulk TCRbeta repertoires from 15 lung cancer patients, the study set lung tumor tissue side by side with matched distant non-tumor lung tissue. TCRbeta CDR3 sequencing was performed on around 30 paired specimens, with one tumor sample and one normal lung sample collected per patient.

Here is what the overall study found, with its caveats: Younger patients had significantly higher TCR diversity, and higher tumor TCR diversity was associated with shorter overall and disease-free survival. The cohort had only about 16 patients, and the authors noted that larger samples and more detailed clinical data are needed. Peripheral blood was not sequenced, so blood TCRbeta repertoires were not examined in the lung cancer patients of the study. A significantly larger cumulative share of the repertoire was made up by the top 100 clones in normal lung than in tumor tissue. The methods do not name the sequencing platform or mention unique molecular identifiers. TCR diversity (inverse Simpson) was significantly higher in tumor than in normal lung tissue (about 400 vs 180, P = 0.0075, Mann-Whitney U test).

Bulk unsorted tissue served as the source for RNA extraction, and RNA quality was assessed using a NanoDrop ND-1000 and an Agilent 2100. All donors had newly diagnosed lung cancer, had not received prior chemotherapy, and were admitted for thoracic surgery in China between August and November 2014. Anyone who had undergone radiotherapy or chemotherapy before, or who had another cancer at the same time, was left out of the study. Pieces of surgical tissue measuring about 1-2 cm3 were kept in RNAlater solution and stored at -80 degrees C until use. The source is a man aged 65-85 years with non-small cell lung cancer. Sequencing was carried out using lung tumor tissue.

The CDR3 is CASSPGLGNPNEQFF. In nucleotides, the sequence is TGTGCCAGCAGTCCTGGACTAGGCAATCCCAATGAGCAGTTTTTC. In this chain, TRBV6-2 or TRBV6-3 is recombined with TRBJ2-1, with 7 bases aligning to TRBD2. CDR1 and CDR2 were assigned from the germline V gene as MNHEY and SVGEGT. From the cysteine up to the phenylalanine, the CDR3 has a length of 15 residues. The CDR3 DNA has 45 bases and is translated from base 1.